These T cell receptor beta chains were read from a single sample in a study of blood T cell repertoires in COVID-19. Libraries were prepared by immunoSEQ multiplex PCR; TCRdb keeps only in-frame clonotypes and omits some of them. Here the sample spans roughly 200,000 clones, roughly 90% being singletons. Sequencing was performed on PBMCs or T cells enriched from blood (not recorded which). Receptors originate from a woman in her 30s who had been exposed to COVID-19. CDR3s include the opening cysteine and the closing phenylalanine or tryptophan. Fields, in order: V gene, D gene, J gene, clone size, CDR3 protein, CDR3 DNA. D genes are given only for firm matches. Where a row states a size, it is once, few, many or the class of an expanded clone; other rows omit it.

>TRBV5-1|TRBD2|TRBJ2-3|NA
CASSHGTSGPTDTQYF
TGCGCCAGCAGCCATGGGACTAGCGGGCCCACAGATACGCAGTATTTT
>TRBV19|NA|TRBJ1-5|NA
CASTEGYNQPQHF
TGTGCCAGTACTGAGGGTTACAATCAGCCCCAGCATTTT
>TRBV4-1|NA|TRBJ1-2|NA
CASSQEGGRSYGYTF
TGCGCCAGCAGCCAAGAGGGAGGACGGAGCTATGGCTACACCTTC
>TRBV5-1|TRBD1|TRBJ1-4|once
CASSSGQAPTNEKLFF
TGCGCCAGCAGCTCCGGACAGGCCCCAACTAATGAAAAACTGTTTTTT
>TRBV18|TRBD1|TRBJ2-3|NA
CASSPRQGTDTQYF
TGTGCCAGCTCACCGCGACAGGGGACAGATACGCAGTATTTT
>TRBV15|TRBD1|TRBJ1-2|NA
CATSRDGAGGRGYTF
TGTGCCACCAGCAGAGATGGGGCAGGGGGCAGAGGCTACACCTTC
>TRBV7-2|NA|TRBJ2-5|NA
CASSLASTNRGETQYF
TGTGCCAGCAGCTTAGCTTCGACGAATCGGGGGGAGACCCAGTACTTC
>TRBV9|TRBD1|TRBJ2-1|NA
CASSDGTGGHRSYNEQFF
TGTGCCAGCAGCGACGGGACAGGGGGCCATCGGTCCTACAATGAGCAGTTCTTC
>TRBV10-3|NA|TRBJ2-3|NA
CAISEQGPDTQYF
TGTGCCATCAGTGAACAGGGCCCAGATACGCAGTATTTT
>TRBV6-5|NA|TRBJ2-1|NA
CASSPRGRDNEQFF
TGTGCCAGCAGTCCCCGGGGTCGGGACAATGAGCAGTTCTTC
>TRBV15|NA|TRBJ1-5|NA
CATSRDINSNQPQHF
TGTGCCACCAGCAGAGACATCAATAGCAATCAGCCCCAGCATTTT
>TRBV6-2/TRBV6-3|TRBD2|TRBJ2-4|NA
CASSLLAVAKNIQYF
TGTGCCAGCAGTCTCCTAGCGGTAGCCAAAAACATTCAGTACTTC
>TRBV7-8|NA|TRBJ2-1|NA
CASSTQTGGPREQFF
TGTGCCAGCAGCACCCAAACCGGAGGCCCCAGGGAGCAGTTCTTC
>TRBV28|NA|TRBJ1-2|few
CASTLSNYGYTF
TGTGCCAGCACCTTATCTAACTATGGCTACACCTTC
>TRBV6-6|NA|TRBJ1-2|few
CASSYSYRIVDYGYTF
TGTGCCAGCAGTTACTCTTACAGGATAGTAGACTATGGCTACACCTTC
>TRBV5-6|NA|TRBJ2-7|NA
CASSPGSYEQYF
TGTGCCAGCAGCCCAGGGTCCTACGAGCAGTACTTC
>TRBV20-1|TRBD1|TRBJ1-2|NA
CSASLDRSYGYTF
TGCAGTGCTAGTTTGGACAGGTCCTATGGCTACACCTTC
>TRBV11-2|NA|TRBJ1-6|NA
CASTLGGSGSPLHF
TGTGCCAGCACCCTGGGAGGGTCTGGTTCACCCCTCCACTTT
>TRBV3-1/TRBV3-2|NA|TRBJ1-1|NA
CASSQGPGPAFF
TGTGCCAGCAGCCAAGGCCCCGGTCCGGCTTTCTTT
>TRBV24-1|TRBD2|TRBJ2-5|NA
CATSDSGRGGTETQYF
TGTGCCACCAGTGATTCAGGGCGGGGGGGGACAGAGACCCAGTACTTC
>TRBV30|NA|TRBJ2-5|NA
CAWSVGSSQETQYF
TGTGCCTGGAGTGTCGGTAGCTCCCAAGAGACCCAGTACTTC
>TRBV19|NA|TRBJ1-1|NA
CASKAGLGGTEAFF
TGTGCCAGTAAAGCAGGCCTCGGGGGCACTGAAGCTTTCTTT
>TRBV19|NA|TRBJ2-1|NA
CASKVAGIYNEQFF
TGTGCCAGTAAGGTAGCAGGGATCTACAATGAGCAGTTCTTC
>TRBV6-5|NA|TRBJ1-3|once
CASRPTRSGNTIYF
TGTGCCAGCAGACCAACTCGCTCTGGAAACACCATATATTTT
>TRBV28|NA|TRBJ1-1|NA
CASSLPGDSAIKNTEAFF
TGTGCCAGCAGTTTGCCCGGGGACTCCGCGATAAAGAACACTGAAGCTTTCTTT
>TRBV19|TRBD1|TRBJ2-2|NA
CASSIDTPGQGESGELFF
TGTGCCAGTAGTATAGACACACCAGGACAGGGGGAATCCGGGGAGCTGTTTTTT
>TRBV11-2|TRBD1|TRBJ1-5|NA
CASSGQGVQPQHF
TGTGCCAGCAGTGGACAGGGGGTTCAGCCCCAGCATTTT
>TRBV4-1|NA|TRBJ2-7|NA
CASSQGVGSGYEQYF
TGCGCCAGCAGCCAAGGGGTAGGGAGTGGCTACGAGCAGTACTTC
>TRBV10-2|TRBD2|TRBJ2-3|NA
CASNPTSGGTDTQYF
TGCGCCAGCAATCCGACTAGCGGGGGCACAGATACGCAGTATTTT
>TRBV5-3|NA|TRBJ1-5|NA
CARSRVRESNQPQHF
TGTGCCAGAAGCCGGGTCCGGGAAAGCAATCAGCCCCAGCATTTT
>TRBV28|NA|TRBJ1-5|few
CASSHNGPQHF
TGTGCCAGCAGTCACAATGGGCCCCAGCATTTT
>TRBV7-8|TRBD1|TRBJ2-1|NA
CASSLRDRGDEQFF
TGTGCCAGCAGCTTAAGGGACAGGGGCGATGAGCAGTTCTTC
>TRBV20-1|NA|TRBJ2-7|NA
CSASPRAYEQYF
TGCAGTGCTAGTCCAAGAGCTTACGAGCAGTACTTC
>TRBV11-3|NA|TRBJ1-1|NA
CASSAARYTEAFF
TGTGCCTCCAGCGCGGCTAGATACACTGAAGCTTTCTTT
>TRBV2|NA|TRBJ1-6|NA
CASSEQRGSYNSPLHF
TGTGCCAGCAGTGAACAAAGGGGCTCCTATAATTCACCCCTCCACTTT
>TRBV5-1|NA|TRBJ1-5|few
CASSPEAGAGQPQHF
TGCGCCAGCAGCCCGGAGGCGGGGGCAGGGCAGCCCCAGCATTTT
>TRBV5-5|NA|TRBJ1-4|NA
CASSPRPFRVGVEKLFF
TGTGCCAGCAGCCCCCGCCCCTTTCGAGTCGGGGTCGAAAAACTGTTTTTT
>TRBV15|TRBD1|TRBJ2-1|NA
CATSRPGTGGYNEQFF
TGTGCCACCAGCAGACCCGGGACAGGGGGGTACAATGAGCAGTTCTTC
>TRBV5-1|TRBD1|TRBJ2-4|NA
CASSGGQGGNIQYF
TGCGCCAGCAGCGGAGGACAGGGTGGAAACATTCAGTACTTC
>TRBV3-1/TRBV3-2|NA|TRBJ1-2|NA
CASSQAGGGDGIGYTF
TGTGCCAGCAGCCAGGCCGGAGGAGGGGACGGAATTGGCTACACCTTC
>TRBV3-1/TRBV3-2|NA|TRBJ1-5|NA
CASSQDGGGGQPQHF
TGTGCCAGCAGCCAAGATGGGGGGGGAGGGCAGCCCCAGCATTTT
>TRBV2|NA|TRBJ1-4|NA
CASSSGGAGGYGEKLFF
TGTGCCAGCAGCTCAGGCGGGGCAGGCGGGTATGGGGAAAAACTGTTTTTT
>TRBV28|NA|TRBJ1-3|NA
CASSYASGGNTIYF
TGTGCCAGCAGTTACGCCTCCGGTGGAAACACCATATATTTT
>TRBV27|TRBD1|TRBJ1-6|once
CASSSGQGGPRNSPLHF
TGTGCCAGCAGTTCAGGACAGGGGGGCCCAAGAAATTCACCCCTCCACTTT
>TRBV19|TRBD1|TRBJ1-2|NA
CASSTQGAYNGYTF
TGTGCCAGTAGTACACAGGGGGCGTATAATGGCTACACCTTC
>TRBV12-5|TRBD1|TRBJ1-2|NA
CASGLITAGTVNGYTF
TGTGCTAGTGGTTTGATAACTGCTGGGACAGTCAATGGCTACACCTTC
>TRBV11-2|NA|TRBJ1-2|NA
CASSTEFHGYTF
TGTGCCAGCAGCACGGAGTTCCATGGCTACACCTTC
>TRBV27|TRBD2|TRBJ2-2|NA
CASSFPTAGVAGELFF
TGTGCCAGCAGTTTCCCTACCGCGGGAGTCGCCGGGGAGCTGTTTTTT
>TRBV5-1|TRBD1|TRBJ2-5|NA
CASSLTGQAVETQYF
TGCGCCAGCAGCCTGACAGGACAGGCCGTGGAGACCCAGTACTTC
>TRBV7-6|NA|TRBJ2-2|NA
CASSLGGSNTGELFF
TGTGCCAGCAGCTTGGGGGGATCGAACACCGGGGAGCTGTTTTTT